The 6 T cell receptor beta chains below all came from one sample that was sequenced in a study of metastatic and nonmetastatic thyroid tumors. Every patient underwent thyroid surgery untreated. TCRdb re-analyzed the PCR reads through MiXCR. The sample contains some 31,000 clones, approximately 15% of which appear only once. The sample taken for sequencing was blood. Source of these receptors: a female donor with papillary thyroid cancer or a benign thyroid nodule (not recorded which). Some clones in this sample may be carry-over from other donors' samples.

This clone has at least ten counts. The rearrangement joins TRBV20-1 to TRBJ2-5; the D gene is possibly TRBD1 (8 bases). V dropped 4 bases and J dropped 4 bases, with 28 bases sitting between them. The germline V gene has CDR1 DFQATT and CDR2 SNEGSKA (reference sequence). The CDR3 consists of 18 residues. In nucleotides, the CDR3 is TGCAGTGCTACAGGGGGCGCGGGGCGGGAGTCGGTAGGAGAGACCCAGTACTTC. This gives the protein CSATGGAGRESVGETQYF.

This clone was seen only once. The chain employs TRBV11-2 and TRBJ1-1; no reliable D call. Germline CDR1 is SGHAT and CDR2 is FQNNGV. The CDR3 totals 13 residues. V lost 5 bases to trimming and J lost 4 bases, with 11 bases between them. CDR3 nucleotides: TGTGCCAGCAGCCCCTACCCCGTCACTGAAGCTTTCTTT. Translated, it gives CASSPYPVTEAFF.

This clone was seen more than once but under ten times. The chain couples TRBV28 to TRBJ2-6, with 8 bases matching TRBD1. Germline V gene lookup returns CDR1 MDHEN and CDR2 SYDVKM. The ends lost 7 bases at V and 2 bases at J; junction bases unmatched: 7. The CDR3 loop spans 16 amino acids. CDR3 loop: CASTTGALPGANVLTF. The CDR3 DNA sequence: TGTGCCAGCACGACAGGGGCCCTCCCTGGGGCCAACGTCCTGACTTTC.

The rearrangement joins TRBV11-2 to TRBJ2-7, with TRBD1 as a possible D gene (6 bases). Germline CDR1 SGHAT, CDR2 FQNNGV. Trimming removed 1 base from V and 4 bases from J, with 8 bases in between. The CDR3 consists of 13 residues. Here the CDR3 reads CASSLVGGYEQYF. For the CDR3, the DNA is TGTGCCAGCAGCTTAGTAGGGGGTTACGAGCAGTACTTC.

This clone was found many times. The rearrangement joins TRBV20-1 to TRBJ1-1; D is unresolved. CDR3 length: 15 residues. CDR1 and CDR2 from the germline V gene are DFQATT and SNEGSKA (reference sequence). Trimming stripped 0 bases from V and 0 bases from J, with 11 bases between. Here the CDR3 reads CSAREEVRVNTEAFF. The CDR3 bases are TGCAGTGCTAGAGAAGAGGTACGGGTGAACACTGAAGCTTTCTTT.

The chain uses TRBV7-9 and TRBJ2-5; 11 nucleotides match TRBD2. CDR1 SEHNR and CDR2 FQNEAQ come from the germline V gene (reference sequence). V shed 4 bases, J shed 5 bases, and the junction held 12 bases outside the gene matches. The CDR3 totals 17 residues. In DNA, the CDR3 is TGTGCCAGCAGCTCTCGGACTAGCGGGCCGCCCCGGGAGACCCAGTACTTC. Translating gives CASSSRTSGPPRETQYF. The whole variable domain, remainder taken from reference TRBV7-9 and TRBJ2-5, is DTGVSQNPRHKITKRGQNVTFRCDPISEHNRLYWYRQTLGQGPEFLTYFQNEAQLEKSRLLSDRFSAERPKGSFSTLEIQRTEQGDSAMYLCASSSRTSGPPRETQYFGPGTRLLVL.